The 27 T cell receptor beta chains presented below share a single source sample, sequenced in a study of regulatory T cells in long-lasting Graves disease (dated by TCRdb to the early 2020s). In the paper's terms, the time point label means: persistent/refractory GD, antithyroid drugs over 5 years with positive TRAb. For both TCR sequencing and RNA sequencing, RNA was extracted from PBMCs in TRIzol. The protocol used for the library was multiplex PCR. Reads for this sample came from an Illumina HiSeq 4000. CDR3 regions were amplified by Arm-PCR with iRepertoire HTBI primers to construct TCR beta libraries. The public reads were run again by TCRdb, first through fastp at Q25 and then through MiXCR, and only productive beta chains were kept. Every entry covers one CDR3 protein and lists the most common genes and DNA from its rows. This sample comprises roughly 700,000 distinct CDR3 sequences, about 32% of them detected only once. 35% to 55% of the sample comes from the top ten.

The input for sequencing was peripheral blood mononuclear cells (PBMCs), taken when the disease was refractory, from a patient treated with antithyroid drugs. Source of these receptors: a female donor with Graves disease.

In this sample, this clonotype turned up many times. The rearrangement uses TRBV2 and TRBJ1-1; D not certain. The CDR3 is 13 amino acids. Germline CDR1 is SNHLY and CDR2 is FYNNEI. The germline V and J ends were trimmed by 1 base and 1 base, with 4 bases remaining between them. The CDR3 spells CASSEDWNTEAFF. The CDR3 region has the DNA TGTGCCAGCAGTGAAGATTGGAACACTGAAGCTTTCTTT. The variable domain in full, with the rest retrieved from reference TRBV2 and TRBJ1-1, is EPEVTQTPSHQVTQMGQEVILRCVPISNHLYFYWYRQILGQKVEFLVSFYNNEISEKSEIFDDQFSVERPDGSNFTLKIRSTKLEDSAMYFCASSEDWNTEAFFGQGTRLTVV.

The CDR3 DNA is TGTGCCTGGAGTGTAAACCTCAACGGCGAAAAACTGTTTTTT. Encoded protein: CAWSVNLNGEKLFF. V and J are TRBV30 and TRBJ1-4; no firm D call. V gave up 0 bases and J gave up 8 bases, with 13 bases separating them. Germline V gives CDR1 GTSNPN, CDR2 SVGIG (reference sequence). This CDR3 contains 14 residues.

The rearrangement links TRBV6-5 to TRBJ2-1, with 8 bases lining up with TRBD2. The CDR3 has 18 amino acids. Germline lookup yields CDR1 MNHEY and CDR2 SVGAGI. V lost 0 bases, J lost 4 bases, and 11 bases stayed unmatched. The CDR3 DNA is TGTGCCAGCAGTTACTCGTTGGGGGCGGGAGGACAATACAATGAGCAGTTCTTC. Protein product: CASSYSLGAGGQYNEQFF.

In DNA, the CDR3 is TGTGCCAGCAGTTACGGTCTCAATGAAGCCAAAAACATTCAGTACTTC. As protein: CASSYGLNEAKNIQYF. The rearrangement uses TRBV6-2 or TRBV6-3 and TRBJ2-4; no firm D call. V gave up 2 bases and J gave up 0 bases, with 11 bases separating them. Looked up from germline, CDR1 is MNHEY and CDR2 is SVGEGT. CDR3 length equals 16 residues.

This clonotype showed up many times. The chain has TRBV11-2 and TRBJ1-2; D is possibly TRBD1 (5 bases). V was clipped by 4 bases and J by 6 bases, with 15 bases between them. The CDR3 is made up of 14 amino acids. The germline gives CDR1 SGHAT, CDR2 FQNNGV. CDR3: CASSSGRERHGYTF. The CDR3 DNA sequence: TGTGCCAGCAGCTCAGGCAGGGAAAGACATGGCTACACCTTC. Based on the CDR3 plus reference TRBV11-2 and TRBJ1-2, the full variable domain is EAGVAQSPRYKIIEKRQSVAFWCNPISGHATLYWYQQILGQGPKLLIQFQNNGVVDDSQLPKDRFSAERLKGVDSTLKIQPAKLEDSAVYLCASSSGRERHGYTFGSGTRLTVV.

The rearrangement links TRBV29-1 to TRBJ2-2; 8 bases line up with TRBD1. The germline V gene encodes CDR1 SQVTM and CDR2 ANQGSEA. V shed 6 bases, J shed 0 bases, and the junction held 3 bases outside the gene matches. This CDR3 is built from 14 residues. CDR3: CSVRTGTNTGELFF. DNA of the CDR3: TGCAGCGTCCGGACAGGGACGAACACCGGGGAGCTGTTTTTT.

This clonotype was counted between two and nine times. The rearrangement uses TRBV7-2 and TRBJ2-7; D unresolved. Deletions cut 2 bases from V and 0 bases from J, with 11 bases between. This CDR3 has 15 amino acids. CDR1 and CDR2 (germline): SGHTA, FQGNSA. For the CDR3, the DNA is TGTGCCAGCAGCTTAAGGTCTTACGGCTCCTACGAGCAGTACTTC. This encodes CASSLRSYGSYEQYF.

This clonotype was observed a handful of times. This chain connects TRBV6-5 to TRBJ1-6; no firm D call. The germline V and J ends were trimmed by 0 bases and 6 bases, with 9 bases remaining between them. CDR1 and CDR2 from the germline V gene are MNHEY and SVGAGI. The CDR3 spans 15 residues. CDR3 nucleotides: TGTGCCAGCAGTTACTCCGGAGGGCGTAATTCACCCCTCCACTTT. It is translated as CASSYSGGRNSPLHF.

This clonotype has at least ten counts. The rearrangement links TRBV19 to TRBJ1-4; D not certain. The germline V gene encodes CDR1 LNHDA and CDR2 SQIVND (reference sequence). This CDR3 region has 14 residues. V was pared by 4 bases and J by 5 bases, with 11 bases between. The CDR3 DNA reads TGTGCCAGTAGTAACCGCCGGAGGAATGAAAAACTGTTTTTT. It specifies CASSNRRRNEKLFF.

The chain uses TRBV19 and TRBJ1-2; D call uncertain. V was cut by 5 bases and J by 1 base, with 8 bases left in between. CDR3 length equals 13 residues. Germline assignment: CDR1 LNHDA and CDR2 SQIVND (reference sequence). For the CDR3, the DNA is TGTGCCAGTAGTGGCAGCCTTAACTATGGCTACACCTTC. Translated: CASSGSLNYGYTF.

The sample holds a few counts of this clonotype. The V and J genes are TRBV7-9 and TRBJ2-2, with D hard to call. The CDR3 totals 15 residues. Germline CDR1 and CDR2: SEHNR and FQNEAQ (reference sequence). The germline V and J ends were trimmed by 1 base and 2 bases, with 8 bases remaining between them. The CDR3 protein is CASSLVTVNTGELFF. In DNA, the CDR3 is TGTGCCAGCAGCTTAGTGACGGTTAACACCGGGGAGCTGTTTTTT.

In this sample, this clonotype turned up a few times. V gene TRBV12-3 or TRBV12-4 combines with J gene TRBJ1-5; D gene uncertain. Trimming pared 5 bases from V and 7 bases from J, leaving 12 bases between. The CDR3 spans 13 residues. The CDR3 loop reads CASSPTAGQPQHF. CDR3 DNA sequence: TGTGCCAGCAGTCCGACGGCGGGGCAGCCCCAGCATTTT.

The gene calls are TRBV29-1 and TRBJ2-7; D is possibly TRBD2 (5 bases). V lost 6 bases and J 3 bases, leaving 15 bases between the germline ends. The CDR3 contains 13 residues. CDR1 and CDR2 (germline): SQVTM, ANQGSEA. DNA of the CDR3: TGCAGCGTCGGGATCGGCAGCAACTACGAGCAGTACTTC. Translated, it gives CSVGIGSNYEQYF.

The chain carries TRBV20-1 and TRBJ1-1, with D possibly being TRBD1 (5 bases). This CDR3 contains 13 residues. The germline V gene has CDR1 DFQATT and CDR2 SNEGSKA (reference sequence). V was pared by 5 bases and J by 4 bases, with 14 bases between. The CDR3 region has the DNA TGCAGTGCTGGAAGTGGGGGAGGCACTGAAGCTTTCTTT. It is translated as CSAGSGGGTEAFF.

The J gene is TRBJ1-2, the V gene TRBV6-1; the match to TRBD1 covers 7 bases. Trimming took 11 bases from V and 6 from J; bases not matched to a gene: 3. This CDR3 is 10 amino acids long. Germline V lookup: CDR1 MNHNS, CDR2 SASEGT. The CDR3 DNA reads TGTGCCGGAGGACAGGATGGCTACACCTTC. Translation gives CAGGQDGYTF.

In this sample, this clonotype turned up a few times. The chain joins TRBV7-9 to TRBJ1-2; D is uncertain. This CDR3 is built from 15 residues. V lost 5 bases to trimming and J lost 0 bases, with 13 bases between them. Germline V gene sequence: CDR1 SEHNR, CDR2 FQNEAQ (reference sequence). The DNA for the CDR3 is TGTGCCAGCAGCCCGCACGGGAAAGCTAACTATGGCTACACCTTC. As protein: CASSPHGKANYGYTF.

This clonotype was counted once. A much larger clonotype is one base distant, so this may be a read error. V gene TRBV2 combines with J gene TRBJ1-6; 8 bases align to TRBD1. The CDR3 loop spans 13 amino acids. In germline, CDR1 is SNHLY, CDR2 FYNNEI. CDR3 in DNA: TGTGCCAGCAGTGGGCGGACAGGGTCTGAAGCTCTCTTT. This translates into CASSGRTGSEALF.

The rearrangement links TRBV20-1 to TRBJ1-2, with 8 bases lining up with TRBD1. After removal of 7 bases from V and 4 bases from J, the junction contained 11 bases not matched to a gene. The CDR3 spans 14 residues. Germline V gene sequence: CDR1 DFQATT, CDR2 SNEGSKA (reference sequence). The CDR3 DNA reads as TGCAGTGTCGGGGACAGGTTTATTAGCTATGGCTACACCTTC. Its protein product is CSVGDRFISYGYTF.

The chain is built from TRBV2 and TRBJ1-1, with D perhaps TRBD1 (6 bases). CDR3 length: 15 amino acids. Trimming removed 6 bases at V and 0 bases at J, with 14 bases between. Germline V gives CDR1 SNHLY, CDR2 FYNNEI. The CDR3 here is CASSRGGPMNTEAFF. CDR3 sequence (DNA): TGTGCCAGCAGCCGCGGGGGCCCTATGAACACTGAAGCTTTCTTT.

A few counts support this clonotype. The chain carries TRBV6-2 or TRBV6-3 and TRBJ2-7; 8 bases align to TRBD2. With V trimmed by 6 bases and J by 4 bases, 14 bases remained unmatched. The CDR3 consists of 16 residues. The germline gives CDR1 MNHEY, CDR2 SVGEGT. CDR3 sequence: CASRASSSGSMYEQYF. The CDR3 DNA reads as TGTGCCAGCAGGGCCAGCTCGAGCGGGAGTATGTACGAGCAGTACTTC.

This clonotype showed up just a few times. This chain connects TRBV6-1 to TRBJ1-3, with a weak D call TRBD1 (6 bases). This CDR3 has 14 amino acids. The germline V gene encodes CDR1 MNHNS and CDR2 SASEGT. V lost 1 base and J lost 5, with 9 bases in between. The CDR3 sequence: CASSEVGGRNTIYF. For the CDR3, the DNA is TGTGCCAGCAGTGAAGTTGGGGGGCGAAACACCATATATTTT.

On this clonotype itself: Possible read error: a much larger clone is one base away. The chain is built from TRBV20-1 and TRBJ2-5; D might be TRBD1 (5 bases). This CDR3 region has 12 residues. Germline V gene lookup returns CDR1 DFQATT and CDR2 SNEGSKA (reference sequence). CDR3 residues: CSARPGIETRYF. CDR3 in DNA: TGCAGTGCTAGACCAGGGATAGAGACCCGGTACTTC.

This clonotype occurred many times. In nucleotides, the CDR3 is TGTGCCAGCAGTTTTGGGGGGGCTGATAACTATGGCTACACCTTC. This translates into CASSFGGADNYGYTF. This rearrangement joins TRBV28 to TRBJ1-2, with TRBD1 as a possible D gene (6 bases). Germline assignment: CDR1 MDHEN and CDR2 SYDVKM. Trimming removed 3 bases at V and 1 base at J, with 12 bases between. The CDR3 extends over 15 amino acids.

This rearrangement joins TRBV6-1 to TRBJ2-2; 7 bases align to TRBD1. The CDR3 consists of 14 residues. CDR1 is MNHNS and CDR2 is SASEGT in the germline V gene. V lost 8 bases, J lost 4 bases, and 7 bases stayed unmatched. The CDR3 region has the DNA TGTGCCAGCCACGGACAGGTTATCACCGGGGAGCTGTTTTTT. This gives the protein CASHGQVITGELFF.

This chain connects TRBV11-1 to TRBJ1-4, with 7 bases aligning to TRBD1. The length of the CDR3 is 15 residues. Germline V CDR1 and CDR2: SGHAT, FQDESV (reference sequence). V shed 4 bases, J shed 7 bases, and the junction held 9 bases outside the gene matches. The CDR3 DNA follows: TGTGCCAGCAGCTCCTCGGACAGGTTCCGTGAAAAACTGTTTTTT. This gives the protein CASSSSDRFREKLFF.

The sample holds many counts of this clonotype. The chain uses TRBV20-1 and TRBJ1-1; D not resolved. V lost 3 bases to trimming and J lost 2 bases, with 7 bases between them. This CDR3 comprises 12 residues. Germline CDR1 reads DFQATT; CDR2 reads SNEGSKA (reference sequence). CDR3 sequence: CSASRSNTEAFF. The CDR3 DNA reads TGCAGTGCTAGTAGAAGTAACACTGAAGCTTTCTTT.

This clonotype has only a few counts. Written as DNA, the CDR3 is TGTGCCAGCGGGGCGGGGGCGCGATTCTATGGCTACACCTTC. Translated: CASGAGARFYGYTF. This chain connects TRBV28 to TRBJ1-2; D might be TRBD1 (6 bases). Germline V gives CDR1 MDHEN, CDR2 SYDVKM. The CDR3 is 14 residues long. The germline V and J ends were trimmed by 8 bases and 4 bases, with 17 bases remaining between them.